This T cell receptor beta chain was sequenced in a study of T cell responses to AZD1222 COVID-19 vaccine. Background on the study: Combined were second doses at about 4 or about 12 weeks.

Sequencing used immunoSEQ multiplex PCR; TCRdb keeps in-frame clones, though not all of them. The sample includes about 140,000 clones, around 89% of them seen just once. Of note for this clone: Antigen: not known.

J lost 5 bases, V lost 3 bases, and 8 bases had no gene match. The CDR3 runs to 15 residues. Germline assignment: CDR1 MDHEN and CDR2 SYDVKM. Overall study results and limits: Breadth and depth of Spike-specific TCRs rose after two AZD1222 doses. In a largely white British group with more females than males, clonal diversity was possibly underestimated. Seropositive AZD1222 recipients at baseline numbered only 6 or 7.

This chain links TRBV28 with TRBJ1-2; TRBD1 aligns across 8 bases. The sample here was peripheral blood, taken on day 0 of AZD1222 vaccination. The clonotype comes from an adult in good health. The CDR3 nucleotides are TGTGCCAGCAGTTTGCCGGGACAGGCTCAATATGGCTACACCTTC. Residues: CASSLPGQAQYGYTF.